This T cell receptor (beta chain) was captured by sequencing in a study of blood T cell repertoires in COVID-19. Data came from immunoSEQ multiplex PCR; TCRdb stores just in-frame clones and leaves some out. The sample has about 120,000 clones, around 83% seen once; the top ten hold 7.9%. The germline V gene has CDR1 SGDLS and CDR2 YYNGEE. Between the trimmed V and J ends, which lost 4 bases and 6 bases, there was a span of 8 bases. The CDR3 totals 12 residues. The TCR originated in a man in his 70s with acute or convalescent COVID-19. Sequencing was done on a sample of peripheral blood. The chain employs TRBV9 and TRBJ2-1, with D uncertain. CDR3 amino acids: CASSRPSNEQFF. Here the CDR3 DNA reads TGTGCCAGCAGCCGGCCTAGCAATGAGCAGTTCTTC.